The T cell receptor (beta chain) described here comes from a study of post-analysis software for immune sequencing data. Notes on the study in general: TRBV5-6, TRBV5-1 and TRBV20-1 belonged to a set of a handful of TRBV segments that were more frequent in patients than controls.

This CDR3 is 13 amino acids long. The V and J ends lost 4 bases and 0 bases respectively, with 6 bases between them. Per germline, CDR1 MNHEY and CDR2 SMNVEV (reference sequence). This clonotype was observed a handful of times. The antigen is not known. Prepared libraries of TCR beta cDNA carried unique molecular identifiers. There were about 1 to 10 million T cells, and some 500,000 cDNA molecules came from them. TCRdb re-derived calls from the PCR reads in MiXCR, one entry per CDR3 protein. The sample has 700,000 to 800,000 distinct CDR3 sequences, 25% to 30% seen once. What was sequenced was blood. This clonotype was obtained from a girl aged 5-17 years with multiple sclerosis. The rearrangement uses TRBV27 and TRBJ2-5, with D uncertain. DNA of the CDR3: TGTGCCAGCAGTTACGGGTACCAAGAGACCCAGTACTTC. The encoded protein is CASSYGYQETQYF.